A single sample gave rise to the 27 T cell receptor beta chains below, sequenced in a study of identical twins. TCRdb re-called the 5' RACE reads through MiXCR, storing one row per CDR3 protein. The data show some 1,600,000 distinct CDR3 sequences, less than 35% seen once. Source material: cord blood. The receptors were gathered from a newborn girl in good health.

This clonotype has more than one count but fewer than ten. This rearrangement joins TRBV18 to TRBJ2-3; TRBD1 aligns across 8 bases. The CDR3 has 15 amino acids. J gave up 2 bases and V 5 bases, and 6 bases lay outside the gene matches. Germline CDR1 and CDR2: KGHSH and LQKENI. Written as DNA, the CDR3 is TGTGCCAGCTCATCCTCGACAGGGGCCACAGATACGCAGTATTTT. Translation gives CASSSSTGATDTQYF.

For the CDR3, the DNA is TGCGCCAGCAGCAGACAGGGGGCGGATACTGAAGCTTTCTTT. It encodes CASSRQGADTEAFF. This chain uses TRBV5-1 with TRBJ1-1; 10 bases match TRBD1. V was clipped by 4 bases and J by 5 bases; unmatched bases: 5. CDR1 and CDR2 (germline): SGHRS, YFSETQ. The CDR3 is made up of 14 amino acids.

The chain is built from TRBV7-2 and TRBJ1-2, with 7 bases identical to TRBD1. The germline CDR1 and CDR2 sequences are SGHTA and FQGNSA. Unmatched junction bases numbered 13, after V lost 4 bases and J lost 8 bases. The CDR3 extends over 15 amino acids. CDR3 DNA sequence: TGTGCCAGCAGCTGCGGACAGGAAGGAGCCTACGGCTACACCTTC. Protein sequence: CASSCGQEGAYGYTF.

Comment on this clonotype: Being one base from a much bigger clone, this may be a read error. This chain joins TRBV7-2 and TRBJ2-3; 7 nucleotides align to TRBD2. Germline CDR1 reads SGHTA; CDR2 reads FQGNSA. The CDR3 covers 13 residues. Written as DNA, the CDR3 is TGTGCCAGCAGCTTAGAGGCTAGCGGTACGCAGGATTTT. This codes for CASSLEASGTQDF.

The sample holds a few counts of this clonotype. This chain links TRBV29-1 with TRBJ2-7; possibly TRBD1 or TRBD2 for D (6 bases each). From germline, CDR1 is SQVTM and CDR2 ANQGSEA. V dropped 6 bases and J dropped 6 bases, with 12 bases sitting between them. This CDR3 region has 11 residues. Here the CDR3 DNA reads TGCAGCGTAGTGAGGGGGGCCGAGCAGTACTTC. It translates to CSVVRGAEQYF.

In its sample, this clonotype was seen once. Being one base from a much bigger clone, this may be a read error. V gene TRBV30 combines with J gene TRBJ1-6; TRBD1 matches at 7 bases. The V gene's germline CDR1 is GTSNPN and CDR2 SVGIG (reference sequence). The CDR3 spans 13 residues. V shed 8 bases and J 4 bases; nucleotides not matched to a gene: 5. The CDR3 sequence is CASGGQYNSPLHF. As DNA, the CDR3 is TGTGCCAGCGGGGGACAGTATAATTCACCCCTCCACTTT.

J is TRBJ2-1 and V is TRBV11-2; TRBD2 might be the D (6 bases). CDR3 length: 14 residues. CDR1 and CDR2 from the germline V gene are SGHAT and FQNNGV. V was cut by 4 bases and J by 4 bases, with 11 bases left in between. CDR3 protein: CASSSTSFYNEQFF. Here the CDR3 DNA reads TGTGCCAGCAGCTCCACTAGCTTTTACAATGAGCAGTTCTTC.

The chain uses TRBV5-6 and TRBJ2-1; TRBD2 matches 9 bases. With V trimmed by 4 bases and J by 13 bases, 15 bases remained unmatched. Germline lookup yields CDR1 SGHDT and CDR2 YYEEEE. The CDR3 runs to 15 residues. This CDR3 reads CASSPRLAAGSPQFF. The CDR3 DNA is TGTGCCAGCAGCCCCCGACTAGCGGCTGGTTCACCCCAGTTCTTC.

Concerning this clonotype: This clone may be a read error of a much larger clone one base away. The chain uses TRBV28 and TRBJ2-5, with D hard to call. The CDR3 is 11 residues long. Trimming shortened V by 6 bases and J by 3 bases, and 5 bases separated the two germline ends. From germline, CDR1 is MDHEN and CDR2 SYDVKM. The CDR3 DNA reads TGTGCCAGCAGGCGGAAAGAGACCCAGTACTTC. Translation gives CASRRKETQYF.

DNA for the CDR3: TGCAGTGCTAGTATACTAGCGGGGAAACGGGAGCAGTACTTC. It encodes CSASILAGKREQYF. The V gene is TRBV20-1, the J gene TRBJ2-7, with 10 bases aligning to TRBD2. V lost 3 bases, J lost 7 bases, and 9 bases stayed unmatched. Germline V lookup: CDR1 DFQATT, CDR2 SNEGSKA (reference sequence). The CDR3 contains 14 residues.

Concerning this clonotype: Germline and junction disagree at one end, which may indicate a read error. The rearrangement links TRBV5-1 to TRBJ1-6; perhaps TRBD1 as D (6 bases). CDR1 is SGHRS and CDR2 is YFSETQ in the germline V gene. The CDR3 spans 18 residues. CDR3 protein: CASSLGLRTATTNSPPHF. CDR3 nucleotide sequence: TGCGCCAGCAGCTTGGGTCTCCGGACAGCTACTACTAATTCACCCCCCCACTTT.

This clonotype turned up a few times. The chain recombines TRBV20-1 with TRBJ2-1, with 15 bases that match TRBD2. Germline CDR1 and CDR2: DFQATT and SNEGSKA (reference sequence). The CDR3 sequence is 14 residues long. J was trimmed by 8 bases and V by 6 bases; bases with no gene match: 5. CDR3 in DNA: TGCAGTGCGACCGGGACTAGCGGGGGGTATGAGCAGTTCTTC. Translating gives CSATGTSGGYEQFF.

This clonotype was seen only a few times. One junction end does not reproduce the germline sequence, and a read error may be involved. The chain has TRBV5-1 and TRBJ2-7, with D maybe TRBD1 (5 bases). This CDR3 contains 13 residues. From germline, CDR1 is SGHRS and CDR2 YFSETQ. The CDR3 reads CAGSFRWGGEQYF. The CDR3 DNA reads as TGCGCCGGCAGCTTTCGCTGGGGCGGCGAGCAGTACTTC.

This sequence joins TRBV20-1 and TRBJ2-2; D unresolved. Looked up from germline, CDR1 is DFQATT and CDR2 is SNEGSKA (reference sequence). This CDR3 spans 14 amino acids. Trimming took 4 bases from V and 0 from J, leaving 9 bases between them. The CDR3 protein is CSAKRVSNTGELFF. CDR3 nucleotide sequence: TGCAGTGCTAAAAGGGTATCGAACACCGGGGAGCTGTTTTTT.

Ten or more counts support this clonotype. The chain joins TRBV29-1 to TRBJ2-3, with D possibly being TRBD1 (5 bases). There are 15 residues in the CDR3. The germline V and J ends were trimmed by 7 bases and 2 bases, with 19 bases remaining between them. CDR1 is SQVTM, CDR2 ANQGSEA, per germline. The CDR3 DNA reads as TGCAGCGCCAGGATGGGTCAGGGATCCACAGATACGCAGTATTTT. Translation: CSARMGQGSTDTQYF.

This clonotype was counted between two and nine times. V and J are TRBV27 and TRBJ1-1; perhaps TRBD1 as D (5 bases). Germline lookup yields CDR1 MNHEY and CDR2 SMNVEV (reference sequence). V was shortened by 2 bases and J by 4 bases, with 17 bases between the two germline ends. The CDR3 covers 16 residues. CDR3 region: CASSLIWAGRGTEAFF. The CDR3 nucleotides read TGTGCCAGCAGTTTAATTTGGGCAGGGCGGGGCACTGAAGCTTTCTTT.

The V and J genes are TRBV18 and TRBJ2-3; 11 nucleotides agree with TRBD2. Germline CDR1 reads KGHSH; CDR2 reads LQKENI. V trimming: 5 bases; J trimming: 5 bases; junction bases outside the gene matches: 6. The CDR3 has 15 amino acids. The CDR3 loop is CASSSNSGREDTQYF. The CDR3 region has the DNA TGTGCCAGCTCATCCAATAGCGGGAGGGAAGATACGCAGTATTTT.

V gene TRBV12-3 or TRBV12-4 combines with J gene TRBJ2-5; 9 bases are shared with TRBD2. CDR3 length: 15 amino acids. With 6 bases clipped from V and 11 bases from J, the junction kept 16 bases outside the gene matches. The CDR3 loop reads CASSLSGRTYNEQYF. The CDR3, as DNA: TGTGCCAGCAGCCTTAGCGGGAGAACCTACAATGAGCAGTACTTC.

This clonotype was picked up a small number of times. The chain employs TRBV5-1 and TRBJ2-3; TRBD1 matches 8 bases. The CDR3 loop spans 16 amino acids. Germline V gives CDR1 SGHRS, CDR2 YFSETQ. J gave up 0 bases and V 1 base, and 4 bases lay outside the gene matches. The CDR3 DNA follows: TGCGCCAGCAGCTTGCCCAGGGGGCTAAGCACAGATACGCAGTATTTT. This translates into CASSLPRGLSTDTQYF.

The rearrangement uses TRBV7-2 and TRBJ1-2, with D possibly TRBD1 on 6 matching bases. Deletions cut 1 base from V and 1 base from J, with 10 bases between. CDR1 is SGHTA, CDR2 FQGNSA, per germline. The CDR3 is made up of 15 amino acids. The CDR3 sequence is CASSLGGQNNYGYTF. In DNA form, the CDR3 reads TGTGCCAGCAGCTTAGGGGGACAAAATAACTATGGCTACACCTTC.

V gene TRBV6-1 combines with J gene TRBJ1-5, with 10 bases that match TRBD1. The CDR3 spans 14 residues. With V trimmed by 11 bases and J by 3 bases, 7 bases remained unmatched. Germline V gene lookup returns CDR1 MNHNS and CDR2 SASEGT. CDR3 region: CAAWTGGFNQPQHF. The CDR3 nucleotides read TGTGCCGCTTGGACAGGGGGTTTCAATCAGCCCCAGCATTTT.

This chain links TRBV20-1 with TRBJ2-7; D tentatively reads TRBD1 or TRBD2 (5 bases each). V gave up 8 bases and J gave up 3 bases, with 20 bases separating them. Germline V gene lookup returns CDR1 DFQATT and CDR2 SNEGSKA (reference sequence). The CDR3 covers 14 residues. The CDR3 loop is CSMNRDPPRYEQYF. The CDR3 nucleotides read TGCAGTATGAACCGGGACCCACCGCGCTACGAGCAGTACTTC.

The CDR3 nucleotides read TGTGCCAGCAGGCTCAAGTTGAACACTGAAGCTTTCTTT. It codes for CASRLKLNTEAFF. The chain combines TRBV3-1 with TRBJ1-1; D gene uncertain. Germline values: CDR1 LGHDT, CDR2 YNNKEL (reference sequence). Trimming shortened V by 6 bases and J by 0 bases, and 8 bases separated the two germline ends. This CDR3 comprises 13 residues.

Many counts were recorded for this clonotype. The junction shows a germline mismatch at one end, possibly a read error. The chain uses TRBV5-1 and TRBJ2-1; D gene unclear. The CDR3 runs 14 residues. Germline-derived CDR1 and CDR2 are SGHRS and YFSETQ. CDR3 in amino acids: CASSLGRSYNEQFF. CDR3 DNA: TGTGCCAGCAGTTTAGGGCGTAGCTACAATGAGCAGTTCTTC.

The chain carries TRBV24-1 and TRBJ1-4, with 9 bases that match TRBD1. The ends lost 1 base at V and 8 bases at J; junction bases unmatched: 10. The CDR3 runs to 17 residues. CDR1 KGHDR and CDR2 SFDVKD come from the germline V gene. The CDR3 DNA reads TGTGCCACCAGTGATTTCGGACAGGGGATATTTAAGGAAAAACTGTTTTTT. It codes for CATSDFGQGIFKEKLFF.

This rearrangement joins TRBV7-2 to TRBJ2-1; tentative D call: TRBD2 (5 bases). The CDR3 spans 12 residues. V was trimmed by 9 bases and J by 5 bases, leaving 11 bases between them. Germline V gene sequence: CDR1 SGHTA, CDR2 FQGNSA. CDR3 coding DNA: TGTGCCAGTGGAGGCCGACACAATGAGCAGTTCTTC. This translates into CASGGRHNEQFF.

Only one count was recorded for this clonotype. The rearrangement joins TRBV7-9 to TRBJ2-2; TRBD2 agrees at 8 bases. Germline CDR1 is SEHNR and CDR2 is FQNEAQ (reference sequence). V shed 5 bases, J shed 3 bases, and the junction held 8 bases outside the gene matches. This CDR3 contains 16 residues. The CDR3 spells CASSNVGRGDTGELFF. The CDR3, as DNA: TGTGCCAGCAGCAACGTCGGGAGGGGGGACACCGGGGAGCTGTTTTTT.